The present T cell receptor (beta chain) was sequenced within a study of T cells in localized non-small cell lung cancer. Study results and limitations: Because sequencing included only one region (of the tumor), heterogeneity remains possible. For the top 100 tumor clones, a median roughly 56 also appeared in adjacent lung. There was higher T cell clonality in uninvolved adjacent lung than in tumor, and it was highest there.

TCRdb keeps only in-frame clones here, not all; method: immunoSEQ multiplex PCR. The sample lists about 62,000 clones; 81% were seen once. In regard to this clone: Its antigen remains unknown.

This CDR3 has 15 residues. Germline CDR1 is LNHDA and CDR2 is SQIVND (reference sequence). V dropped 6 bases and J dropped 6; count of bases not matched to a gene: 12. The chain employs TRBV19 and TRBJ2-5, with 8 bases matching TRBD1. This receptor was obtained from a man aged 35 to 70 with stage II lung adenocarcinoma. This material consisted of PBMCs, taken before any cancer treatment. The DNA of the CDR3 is TGTGCCAGTAGGGGTGACAGGGGAGAGGTAAAGACCCAGTACTTC. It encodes CASRGDRGEVKTQYF.